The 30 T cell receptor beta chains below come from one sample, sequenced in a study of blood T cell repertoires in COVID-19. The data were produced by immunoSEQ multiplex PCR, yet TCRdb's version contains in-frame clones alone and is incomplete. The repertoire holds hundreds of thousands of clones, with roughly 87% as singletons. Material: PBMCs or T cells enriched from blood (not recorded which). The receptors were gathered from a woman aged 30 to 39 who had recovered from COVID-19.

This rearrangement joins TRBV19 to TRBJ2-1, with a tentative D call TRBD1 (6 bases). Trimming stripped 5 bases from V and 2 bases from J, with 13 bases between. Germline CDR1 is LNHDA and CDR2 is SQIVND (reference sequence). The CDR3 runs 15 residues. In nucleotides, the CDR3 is TGTGCCAGTAGTGCAGACAGGTCTGCCTACAATGAGCAGTTCTTC. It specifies CASSADRSAYNEQFF.

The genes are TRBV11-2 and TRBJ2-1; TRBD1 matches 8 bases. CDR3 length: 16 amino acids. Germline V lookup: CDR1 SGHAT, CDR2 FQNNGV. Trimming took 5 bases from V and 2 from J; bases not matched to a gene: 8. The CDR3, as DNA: TGTGCCAGCAGCCCAAGCTCGGGACAGGCCTACAATGAGCAGTTCTTC. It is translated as CASSPSSGQAYNEQFF. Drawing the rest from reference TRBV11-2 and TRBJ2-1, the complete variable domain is EAGVAQSPRYKIIEKRQSVAFWCNPISGHATLYWYQQILGQGPKLLIQFQNNGVVDDSQLPKDRFSAERLKGVDSTLKIQPAKLEDSAVYLCASSPSSGQAYNEQFFGPGTRLTVL.

CDR3 region: CASSFGGATEAFF. In DNA form, the CDR3 reads TGTGCCAGCAGTTTTGGGGGGGCAACTGAAGCTTTCTTT. The chain is built from TRBV12-3 or TRBV12-4 and TRBJ1-1; a possible D gene is TRBD1 (6 bases). V shed 3 bases and J shed 5 bases, with 10 bases lying between them. The CDR3 contains 13 residues.

The CDR3 spells CSVVNGYTF. Here the CDR3 DNA reads TGCAGCGTTGTTAATGGCTACACCTTC. The chain carries TRBV29-1 and TRBJ1-2; no clear D. Trimming cost V 4 bases and J 6 bases, with 3 bases left between them. The CDR3 loop spans 9 amino acids. In germline, CDR1 is SQVTM, CDR2 ANQGSEA.

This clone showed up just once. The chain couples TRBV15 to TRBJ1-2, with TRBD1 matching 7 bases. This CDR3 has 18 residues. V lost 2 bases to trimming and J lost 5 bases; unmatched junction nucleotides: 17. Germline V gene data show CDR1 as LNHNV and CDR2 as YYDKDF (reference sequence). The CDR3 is CATSRRTVSLQGLYGYTF. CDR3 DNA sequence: TGTGCCACCAGCAGACGGACGGTGTCTCTACAGGGGCTGTATGGCTACACCTTC.

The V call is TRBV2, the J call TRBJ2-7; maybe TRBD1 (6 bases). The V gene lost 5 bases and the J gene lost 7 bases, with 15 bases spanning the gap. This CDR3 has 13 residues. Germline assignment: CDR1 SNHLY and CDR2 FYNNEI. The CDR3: CASSWNRAEEQYF. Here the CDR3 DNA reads TGTGCCAGCAGTTGGAACAGGGCGGAAGAGCAGTACTTC.

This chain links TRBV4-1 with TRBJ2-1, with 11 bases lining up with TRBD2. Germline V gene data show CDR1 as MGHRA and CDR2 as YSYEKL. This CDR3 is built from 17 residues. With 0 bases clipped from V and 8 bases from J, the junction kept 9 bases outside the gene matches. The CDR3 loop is CASSQDPASGGRDEQFF. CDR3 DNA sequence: TGCGCCAGCAGCCAAGATCCCGCTAGCGGGGGGCGGGATGAGCAGTTCTTC.

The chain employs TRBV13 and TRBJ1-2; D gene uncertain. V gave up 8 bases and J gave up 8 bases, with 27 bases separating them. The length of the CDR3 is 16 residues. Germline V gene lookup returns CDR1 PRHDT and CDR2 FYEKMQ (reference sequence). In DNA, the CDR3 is TGTGCCAGCCGCCTCTCCGTCGCAGACCCGACTATGGGCTACACCTTC. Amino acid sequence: CASRLSVADPTMGYTF.

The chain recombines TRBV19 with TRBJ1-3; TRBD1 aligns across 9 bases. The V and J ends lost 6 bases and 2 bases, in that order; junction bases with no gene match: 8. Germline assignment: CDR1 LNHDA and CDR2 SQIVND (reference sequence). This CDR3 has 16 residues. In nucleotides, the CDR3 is TGTGCCAGTAGCCAAACAAGGACAGGGGCTGGAAACACCATATATTTT. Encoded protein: CASSQTRTGAGNTIYF.

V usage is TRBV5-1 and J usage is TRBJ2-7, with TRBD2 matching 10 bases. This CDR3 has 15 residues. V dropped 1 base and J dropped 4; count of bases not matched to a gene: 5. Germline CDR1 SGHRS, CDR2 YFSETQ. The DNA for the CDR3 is TGCGCCAGCAGCTTGCAAGCGGGAGGGCCTTACGAGCAGTACTTC. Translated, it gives CASSLQAGGPYEQYF.

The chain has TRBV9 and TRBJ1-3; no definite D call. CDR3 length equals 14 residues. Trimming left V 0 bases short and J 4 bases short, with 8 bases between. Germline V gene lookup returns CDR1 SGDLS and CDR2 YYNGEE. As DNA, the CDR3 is TGTGCCAGCAGCGTAGGGAGGGAAGGAAACACCATATATTTT. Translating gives CASSVGREGNTIYF.

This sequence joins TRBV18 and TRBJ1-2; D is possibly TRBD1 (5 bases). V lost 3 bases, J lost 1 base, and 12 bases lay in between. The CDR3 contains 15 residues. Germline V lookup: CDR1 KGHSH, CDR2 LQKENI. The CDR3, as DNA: TGTGCCAGCTCACCTTCCCCGGGGGGTAACTATGGCTACACCTTC. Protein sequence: CASSPSPGGNYGYTF.

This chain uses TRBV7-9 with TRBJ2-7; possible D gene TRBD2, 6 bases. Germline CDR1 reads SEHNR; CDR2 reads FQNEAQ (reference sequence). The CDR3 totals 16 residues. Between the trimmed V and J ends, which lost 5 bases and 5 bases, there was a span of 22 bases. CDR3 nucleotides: TGTGCCAGCAGCCCCCGGTACACGGGGGAGGTCCACGAGCAGTACTTC. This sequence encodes CASSPRYTGEVHEQYF.

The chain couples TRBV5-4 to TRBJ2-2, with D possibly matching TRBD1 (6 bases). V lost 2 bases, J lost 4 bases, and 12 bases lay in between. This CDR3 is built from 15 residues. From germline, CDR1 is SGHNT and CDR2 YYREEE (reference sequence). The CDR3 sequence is CASSFRQVSTGELFF. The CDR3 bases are TGTGCCAGCAGCTTCAGACAGGTCTCCACCGGGGAGCTGTTTTTT.

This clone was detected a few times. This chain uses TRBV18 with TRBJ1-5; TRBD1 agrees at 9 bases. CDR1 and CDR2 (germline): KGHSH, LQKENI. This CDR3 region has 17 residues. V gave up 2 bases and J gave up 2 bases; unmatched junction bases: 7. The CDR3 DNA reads TGTGCCAGCTCACCATGGGGACAGGGTCAGGGCAATCAGCCCCAGCATTTT. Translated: CASSPWGQGQGNQPQHF.

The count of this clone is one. The CDR3 spells CASSKGQGETEAFF. The CDR3 DNA sequence: TGTGCCAGCAGCAAGGGACAGGGAGAGACTGAAGCTTTCTTT. V and J are TRBV5-4 and TRBJ1-1, with 9 bases that match TRBD1. The CDR3 sequence is 14 residues long. In germline, CDR1 is SGHNT, CDR2 YYREEE (reference sequence). The V and J ends lost 4 bases and 5 bases, in that order; junction bases with no gene match: 6.

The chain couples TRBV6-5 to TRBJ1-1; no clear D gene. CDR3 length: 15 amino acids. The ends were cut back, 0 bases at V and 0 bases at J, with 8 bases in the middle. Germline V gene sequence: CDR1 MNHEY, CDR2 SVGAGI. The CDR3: CASSYSNRLNTEAFF. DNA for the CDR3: TGTGCCAGCAGTTACTCGAACAGATTGAACACTGAAGCTTTCTTT.

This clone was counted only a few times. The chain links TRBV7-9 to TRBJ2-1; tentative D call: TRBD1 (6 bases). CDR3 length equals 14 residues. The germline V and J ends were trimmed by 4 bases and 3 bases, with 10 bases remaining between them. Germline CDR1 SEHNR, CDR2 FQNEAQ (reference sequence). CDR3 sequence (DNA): TGTGCCAGCAGCTGGAACAGGGACTACAATGAGCAGTTCTTC. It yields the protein CASSWNRDYNEQFF. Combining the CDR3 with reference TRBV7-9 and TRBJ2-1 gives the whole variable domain DTGVSQNPRHKITKRGQNVTFRCDPISEHNRLYWYRQTLGQGPEFLTYFQNEAQLEKSRLLSDRFSAERPKGSFSTLEIQRTEQGDSAMYLCASSWNRDYNEQFFGPGTRLTVL.

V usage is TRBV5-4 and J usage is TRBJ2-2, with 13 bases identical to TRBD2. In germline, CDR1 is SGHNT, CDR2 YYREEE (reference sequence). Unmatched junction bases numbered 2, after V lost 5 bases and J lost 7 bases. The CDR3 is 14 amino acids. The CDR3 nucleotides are TGTGCCAGCAGACTAGCGGGAGGGATCGGGGAGCTGTTTTTT. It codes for CASRLAGGIGELFF. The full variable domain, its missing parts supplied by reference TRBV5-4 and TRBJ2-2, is ETGVTQSPTHLIKTRGQQVTLRCSSQSGHNTVSWYQQALGQGPQFIFQYYREEENGRGNFPPRFSGLQFPNYSSELNVNALELDDSALYLCASRLAGGIGELFFGEGSRLTVL.

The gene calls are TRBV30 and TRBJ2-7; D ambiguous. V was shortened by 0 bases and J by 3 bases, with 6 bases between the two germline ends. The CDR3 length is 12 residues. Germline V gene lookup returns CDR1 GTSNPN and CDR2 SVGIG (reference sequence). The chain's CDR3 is CAWSVPGYEQYF. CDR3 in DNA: TGTGCCTGGAGTGTACCAGGCTACGAGCAGTACTTC.

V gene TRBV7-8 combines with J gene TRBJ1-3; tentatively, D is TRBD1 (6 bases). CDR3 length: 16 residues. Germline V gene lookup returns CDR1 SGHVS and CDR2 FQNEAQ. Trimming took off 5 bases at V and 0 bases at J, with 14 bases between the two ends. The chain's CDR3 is CASSPATGNSGNTIYF. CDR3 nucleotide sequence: TGTGCCAGCAGCCCAGCAACAGGGAACTCTGGAAACACCATATATTTT. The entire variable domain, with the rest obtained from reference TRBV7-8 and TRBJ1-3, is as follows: GAGVSQSPRYKVAKRGQDVALRCDPISGHVSLFWYQQALGQGPEFLTYFQNEAQLDKSGLPSDRFFAERPEGSVSTLKIQRTQQEDSAVYLCASSPATGNSGNTIYFGEGSWLTVV.

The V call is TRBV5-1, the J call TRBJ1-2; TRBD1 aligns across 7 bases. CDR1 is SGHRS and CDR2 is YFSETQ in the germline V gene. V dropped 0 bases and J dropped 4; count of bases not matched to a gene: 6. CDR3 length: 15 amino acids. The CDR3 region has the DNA TGCGCCAGCAGCTTGGCCGTAGGGGGCGGCTATGGCTACACCTTC. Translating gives CASSLAVGGGYGYTF.

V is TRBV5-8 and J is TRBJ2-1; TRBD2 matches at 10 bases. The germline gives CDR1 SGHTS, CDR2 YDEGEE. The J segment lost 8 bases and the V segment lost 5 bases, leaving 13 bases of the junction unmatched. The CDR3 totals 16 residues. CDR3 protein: CASRQGVAGGWDEQFF. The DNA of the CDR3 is TGTGCCAGCAGGCAAGGAGTAGCGGGAGGTTGGGATGAGCAGTTCTTC.

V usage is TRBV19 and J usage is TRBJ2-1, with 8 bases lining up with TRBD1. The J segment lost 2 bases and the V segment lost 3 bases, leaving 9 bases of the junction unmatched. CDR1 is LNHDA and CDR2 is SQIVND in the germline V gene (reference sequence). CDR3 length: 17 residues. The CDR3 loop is CASSIMQGANPYNEQFF. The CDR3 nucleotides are TGTGCCAGTAGTATTATGCAGGGGGCAAATCCCTACAATGAGCAGTTCTTC.

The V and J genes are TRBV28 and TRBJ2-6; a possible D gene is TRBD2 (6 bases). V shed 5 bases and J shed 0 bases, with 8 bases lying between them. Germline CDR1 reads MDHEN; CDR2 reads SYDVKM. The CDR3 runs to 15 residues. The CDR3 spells CASSLANSGANVLTF. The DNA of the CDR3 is TGTGCCAGCAGTCTAGCGAACTCTGGGGCCAACGTCCTGACTTTC.

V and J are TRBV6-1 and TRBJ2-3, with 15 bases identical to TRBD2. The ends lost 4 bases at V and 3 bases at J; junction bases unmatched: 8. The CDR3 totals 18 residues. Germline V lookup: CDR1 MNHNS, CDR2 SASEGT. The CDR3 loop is CASSGPGLAGGGTDTQYF. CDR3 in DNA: TGTGCCAGCAGTGGACCGGGACTAGCGGGAGGAGGGACAGATACGCAGTATTTT.

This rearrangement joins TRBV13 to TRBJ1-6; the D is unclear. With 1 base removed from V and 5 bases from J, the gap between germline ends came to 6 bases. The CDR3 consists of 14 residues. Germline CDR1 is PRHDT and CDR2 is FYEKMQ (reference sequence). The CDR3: CASSLEPHNSPLHF. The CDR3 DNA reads TGTGCCAGCAGCTTAGAGCCCCATAATTCACCCCTCCACTTT.

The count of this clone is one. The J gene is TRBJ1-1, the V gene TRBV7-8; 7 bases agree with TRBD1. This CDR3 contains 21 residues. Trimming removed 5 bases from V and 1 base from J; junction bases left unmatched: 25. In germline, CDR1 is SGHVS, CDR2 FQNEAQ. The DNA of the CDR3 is TGTGCCAGCAGCCCGCGACAGGGTCTAATAAGAGATAAGGGATCGAACACTGAAGCTTTCTTT. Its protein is CASSPRQGLIRDKGSNTEAFF.

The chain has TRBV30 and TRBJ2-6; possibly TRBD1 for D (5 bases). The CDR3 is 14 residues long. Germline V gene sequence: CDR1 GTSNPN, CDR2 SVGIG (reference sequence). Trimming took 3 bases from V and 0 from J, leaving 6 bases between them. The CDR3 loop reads CAWRQASGANVLTF. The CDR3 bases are TGTGCCTGGAGACAGGCCTCTGGGGCCAACGTCCTGACTTTC.

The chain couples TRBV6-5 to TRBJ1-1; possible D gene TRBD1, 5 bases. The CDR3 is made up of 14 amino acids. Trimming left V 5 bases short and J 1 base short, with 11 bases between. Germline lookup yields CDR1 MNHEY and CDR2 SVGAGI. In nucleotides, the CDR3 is TGTGCCAGCAGTCCGAAAGGGGCGAACACTGAAGCTTTCTTT. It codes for CASSPKGANTEAFF.